The 5 T cell receptor beta chains below all came from one sample that was sequenced in a study of tumor-infiltrating lymphocytes in primary liver carcinoma. TCR beta cDNA was prepared out of 500 ng total RNA by means of a constant-region primer. ARM-PCR, slightly modified, supplied the TCR beta libraries through three nested multiplex PCR rounds. TRBV1-TRBV30 forward primers and a C-beta reverse primer were used in the first two PCR rounds, which each ran for around 11 cycles. TCRdb passed the multiplex PCR reads through MiXCR, listing each CDR3 protein once. The top ten clones hold roughly a quarter of a sample with more than 45,000 distinct CDR3 sequences, roughly 80% of them seen once. Co-extraction yielded RNA and DNA from around 20-30 mg of unsorted bulk tissue. Source material: liver tumor tissue from sampling region 5. Subset meaning: tumor region T5, tumor centre. The receptors were sampled from a man in his forties with primary liver carcinoma and hepatitis B virus infection.

This clonotype was picked up one time. At one end the junction does not follow the germline gene, possibly because of a read error. The chain is built from TRBV5-1 and TRBJ2-2; TRBD2 matches 12 bases. Germline CDR1 and CDR2: SGHRS and YFSETQ. This CDR3 has 17 amino acids. CDR3 region: CASSSETSGRNTGELFF. CDR3 DNA: TGCGCCAGCAGCTCCGAAACTAGCGGGAGGAACACCGGGGAACTGTTTTTT.

V gene TRBV4-2 combines with J gene TRBJ2-7, with D perhaps assigned TRBD1 or TRBD2 (5 bases each). The CDR3 spans 15 residues. CDR1 LGHNA and CDR2 YNFKEQ come from the germline V gene. Trimming cost V 1 base and J 13 bases, with 23 bases left between them. The CDR3 DNA reads as TGTGCCAGCAGCCAAGGGGCAGCGGACAAGCTCGAGCTATACTTC. Its translation: CASSQGAADKLELYF.

This clonotype was picked up many times. This rearrangement joins TRBV30 to TRBJ1-5; 11 nucleotides line up with TRBD1. The CDR3 is 14 residues long. Germline V lookup: CDR1 GTSNPN, CDR2 SVGIG (reference sequence). Losses at the gene ends were 1 base for V and 6 bases for J; bases not matched to a gene: 2. CDR3 bases: TGTGCCTGGAGTGGGACAGGGGGCGGTCAGCCCCAGCATTTT. Its translation is CAWSGTGGGQPQHF.

To note about this clonotype: Because the CDR3 is missing its conserved closing phenylalanine or tryptophan, this is likely a read error. The V and J genes are TRBV6-5 and TRBJ2-5; D is ambiguous. CDR1 and CDR2 from the germline V gene are MNHEY and SVGAGI. This CDR3 has 11 residues. The DNA for the CDR3 is TGTGACAGCAGTTACCGGGAGACCCAGTACTTA. Protein sequence: CDSSYRETQYL.

As concerns this clonotype: The junction departs from the called germline gene at one end, perhaps through a read error. The chain recombines TRBV5-5 with TRBJ2-7; D might be TRBD2 (5 bases). Germline loops: CDR1 SGHKS, CDR2 YYEKEE (reference sequence). CDR3 length: 13 residues. DNA for the CDR3: TGTGCCAACAGCTTCGGACTCTCCTACGAACAGTACTTC. Its translation: CANSFGLSYEQYF. Drawing the rest from reference TRBV5-5 and TRBJ2-7, the complete variable domain is DAGVTQSPTHLIKTRGQQVTLRCSPISGHKSVSWYQQVLGQGPQFIFQYYEKEERGRGNFPDRFSARQFPNYSSELNVNALLLGDSALYLCANSFGLSYEQYFGPGTRLTVT.